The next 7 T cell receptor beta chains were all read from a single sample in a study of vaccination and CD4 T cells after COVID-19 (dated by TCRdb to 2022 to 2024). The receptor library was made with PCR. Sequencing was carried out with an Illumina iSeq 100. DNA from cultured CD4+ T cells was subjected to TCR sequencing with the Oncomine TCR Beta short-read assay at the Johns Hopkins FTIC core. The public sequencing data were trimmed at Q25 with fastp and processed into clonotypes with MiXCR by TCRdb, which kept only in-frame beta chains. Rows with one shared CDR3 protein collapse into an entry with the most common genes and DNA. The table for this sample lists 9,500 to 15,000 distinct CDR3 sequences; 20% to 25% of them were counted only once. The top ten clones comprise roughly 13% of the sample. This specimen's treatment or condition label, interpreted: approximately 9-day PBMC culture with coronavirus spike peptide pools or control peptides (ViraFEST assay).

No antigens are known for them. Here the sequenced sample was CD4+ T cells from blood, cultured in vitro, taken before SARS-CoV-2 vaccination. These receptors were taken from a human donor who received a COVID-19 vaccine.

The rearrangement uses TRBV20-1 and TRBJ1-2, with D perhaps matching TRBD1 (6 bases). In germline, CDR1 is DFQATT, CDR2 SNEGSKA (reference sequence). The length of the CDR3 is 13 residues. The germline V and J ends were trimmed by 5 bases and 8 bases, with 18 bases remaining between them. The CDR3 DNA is TGCAGTGCTTACCCGACAGGAAAGCAGGGCTACACCTTC. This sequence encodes CSAYPTGKQGYTF.

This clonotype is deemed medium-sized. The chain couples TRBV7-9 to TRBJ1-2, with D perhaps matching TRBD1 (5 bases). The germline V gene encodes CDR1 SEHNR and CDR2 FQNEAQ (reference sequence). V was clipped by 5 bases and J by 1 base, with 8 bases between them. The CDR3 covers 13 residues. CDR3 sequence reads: CASSPRVNYGYTF. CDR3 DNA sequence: TGTGCCAGCAGCCCCAGGGTTAACTATGGCTACACCTTC. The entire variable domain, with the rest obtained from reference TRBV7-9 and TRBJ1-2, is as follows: DTGVSQNPRHKITKRGQNVTFRCDPISEHNRLYWYRQTLGQGPEFLTYFQNEAQLEKSRLLSDRFSAERPKGSFSTLEIQRTEQGDSAMYLCASSPRVNYGYTFGSGTRLTVV.

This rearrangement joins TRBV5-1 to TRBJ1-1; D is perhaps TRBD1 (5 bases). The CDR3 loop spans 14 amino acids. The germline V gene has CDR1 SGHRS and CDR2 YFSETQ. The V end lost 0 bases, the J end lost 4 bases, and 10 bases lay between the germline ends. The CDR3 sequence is CASSLVFGGTEAFF. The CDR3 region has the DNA TGCGCCAGCAGCTTGGTGTTCGGGGGCACTGAAGCTTTCTTT.

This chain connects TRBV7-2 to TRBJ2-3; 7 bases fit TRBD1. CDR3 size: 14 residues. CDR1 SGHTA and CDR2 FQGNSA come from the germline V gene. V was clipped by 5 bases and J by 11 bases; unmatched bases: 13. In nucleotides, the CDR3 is TGTGCCAGCAGCCAAGACGCGATTAACAGGGGGCAGTATTTT. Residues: CASSQDAINRGQYF.

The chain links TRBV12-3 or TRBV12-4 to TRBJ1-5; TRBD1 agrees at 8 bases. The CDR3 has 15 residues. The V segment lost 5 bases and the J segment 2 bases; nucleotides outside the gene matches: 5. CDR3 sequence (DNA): TGTGCCAGCAGTGACAGGGGAATGGGCAATCAGCCCCAGCATTTT. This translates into CASSDRGMGNQPQHF.

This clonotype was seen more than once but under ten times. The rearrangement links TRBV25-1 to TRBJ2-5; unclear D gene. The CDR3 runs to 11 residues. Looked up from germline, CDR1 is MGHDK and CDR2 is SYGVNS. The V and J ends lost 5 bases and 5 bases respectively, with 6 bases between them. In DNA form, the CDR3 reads TGTGCCAGCAGTTCTCTGGAGACCCAGTACTTC. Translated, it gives CASSSLETQYF.

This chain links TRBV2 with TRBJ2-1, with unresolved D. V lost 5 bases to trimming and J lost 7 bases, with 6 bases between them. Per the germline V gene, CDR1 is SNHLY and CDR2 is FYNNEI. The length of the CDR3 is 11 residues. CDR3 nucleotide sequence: TGTGCCAGCAGTACGAAGAATGAGCAGTTCTTC. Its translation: CASSTKNEQFF.